The T cell receptor (beta chain) under discussion was sequenced for a study of T cell responses to AZD1222 COVID-19 vaccine. Some clones are missing from TCRdb's copy, which holds only in-frame ones; the method was immunoSEQ multiplex PCR. Found here are fewer than 120,000 clones, nearly 90% of them singletons; the top ten hold 2.5% to 3.5%. After removal of 0 bases from V and 2 bases from J, the junction contained 3 bases not matched to a gene. CDR1 is LGHDT and CDR2 is YNNKEL in the germline V gene (reference sequence). The CDR3 is 16 amino acids. The sequenced sample was peripheral blood, obtained on day 0 of AZD1222 vaccination. The receptor's source is an adult in good health. The chain combines TRBV3-1 (or the pseudogene TRBV3-2) with TRBJ2-5; TRBD2 matches 10 bases. The CDR3 DNA is TGTGCCAGCAGCCAAGATCCTAGCGGGGGTCAAGAGACCCAGTACTTC. This gives the protein CASSQDPSGGQETQYF.